This T cell receptor (beta chain) was sequenced in a study of blood T cell repertoires in COVID-19. Study context: Collection of acute and convalescent COVID-19 samples took place in the United States, Italy and Spain. Sources were T cells, B-cell-depleted T cells, or PBMCs; the material itself was cDNA or gDNA.

This clone was picked up a small number of times. Here immunoSEQ multiplex PCR was the method, and the copy in TCRdb shows in-frame clones only, minus some. The sample carries 200,000 to 300,000 clones, 86% recorded once. V lost 3 bases and J lost 7, with 16 bases in between. The CDR3 spans 15 residues. The sample consisted of peripheral blood. The V call is TRBV5-3, the J call TRBJ2-2, with D maybe TRBD1 (5 bases). TRBV5-3 is an open reading frame, and its role is uncertain. This clonotype was sampled from a man aged 25-40 years with active or convalescent COVID-19. This CDR3 is CARSYSRVGGGELFF. The CDR3 region has the DNA TGTGCCAGAAGCTACTCCAGGGTAGGTGGCGGGGAGCTGTTTTTT.